This entry is about one T cell receptor (beta chain). There is no known antigen for this receptor. The sample holds no much larger clone one base away, and base qualities are not on file. The same CDR3 is also encoded by other DNA sequences in this sample. For TCR Vbeta sequencing, memory CD4+ T cells were sorted ex vivo from the peripheral blood of both healthy controls and narcolepsy patients. The data are from a study of T cells in narcolepsy (dated by TCRdb to the late 2010s). Concerning the study at large: Healthy control donors were enrolled in the study alongside patients who had narcolepsy type 1 or type 2 (NT1, NT2). The study sought autoreactive T cells targeting hypocretin neuron self-antigens (hypocretin, TRIB2) in narcolepsy patients, using TCR Vbeta sequencing to track clonotypes in blood and CSF.

CDR1 and CDR2 (MGHRA, YSYEKL) derive from the germline V gene. Trimming at the junction amounts to 0 bases on V and 2 bases on J, and the germline ends lie 4 bases apart. The CDR3 goes from the cysteine to the phenylalanine over 14 residues. Left in the record is the CDR3 DNA by itself, 42 bases read in frame from the first base. Study-wide conclusions, independent of this receptor: In plots comparing CSF and blood CD4+ T cell clonotypes from the same patient, HCRT-specific and TRIB2-specific autoreactive clonotypes were highlighted. Numbers of sequenced blood memory CD4+ clonotypes were comparable, with averages of 38,000 to 40,000 in patients and 33,354 in controls. No sequences matching autoreactive T cell clones were contained in some blood memory CD4+ repertoires from patients and controls. According to the report, autoreactive clonotypes were detected serially in the blood of the same patients and of different patients, but not in healthy controls.

The receptor library was made with the immunoSEQ multiplex PCR assay. Not all clones reach the TCRdb copy of this immuneACCESS table, which keeps in-frame sequences only. Checked studies attribute under half of the gap to unresolved V genes and leave the rest unexplained. This sample comprises about 40,000 clones, around 89% of them detected only once. Roughly 1.2% of the sample comes from the top ten. The sequenced material came from CD45RA- memory CD4+ T cells from PBMCs. In light of the paper, this sample's cell subset or site label describes: memory T cells sorted ex vivo from peripheral blood. The chain links TRBV4-1 with TRBJ1-4, with the D segment identity uncertain. This receptor was taken from a human donor with narcolepsy. The sequence in DNA is TGCGCCAGCAGCCAAGATCGGACTAATGAAAAACTGTTTTTT. The encoded protein is CASSQDRTNEKLFF.